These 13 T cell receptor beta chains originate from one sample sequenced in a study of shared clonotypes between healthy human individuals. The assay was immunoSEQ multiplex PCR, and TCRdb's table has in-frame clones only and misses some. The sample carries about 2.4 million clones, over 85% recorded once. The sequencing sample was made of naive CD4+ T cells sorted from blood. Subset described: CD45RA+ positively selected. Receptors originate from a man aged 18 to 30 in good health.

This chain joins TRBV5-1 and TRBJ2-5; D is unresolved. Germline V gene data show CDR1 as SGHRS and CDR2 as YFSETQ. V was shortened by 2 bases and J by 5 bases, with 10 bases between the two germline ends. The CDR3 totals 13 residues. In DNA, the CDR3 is TGCGCCAGCAGCTTCAGGATCGGGGAGACCCAGTACTTC. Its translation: CASSFRIGETQYF.

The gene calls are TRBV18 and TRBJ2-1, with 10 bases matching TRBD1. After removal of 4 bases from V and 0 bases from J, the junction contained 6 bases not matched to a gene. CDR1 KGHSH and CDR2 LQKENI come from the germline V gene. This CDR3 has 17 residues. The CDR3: CASSLLTGGSSYNEQFF. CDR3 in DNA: TGTGCCAGCTCACTATTGACAGGGGGCAGCTCCTACAATGAGCAGTTCTTC. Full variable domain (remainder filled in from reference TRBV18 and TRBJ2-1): NAGVMQNPRHLVRRRGQEARLRCSPMKGHSHVYWYRQLPEEGLKFMVYLQKENIIDESGMPKERFSAEFPKEGPSILRIQQVVRGDSAAYFCASSLLTGGSSYNEQFFGPGTRLTVL.

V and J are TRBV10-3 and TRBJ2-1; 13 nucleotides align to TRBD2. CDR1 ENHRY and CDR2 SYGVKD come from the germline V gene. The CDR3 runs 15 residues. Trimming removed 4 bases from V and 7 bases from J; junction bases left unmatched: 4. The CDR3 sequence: CAISARTSGRNEQFF. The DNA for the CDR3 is TGTGCCATCAGTGCCCGGACTAGCGGGAGAAATGAGCAGTTCTTC.

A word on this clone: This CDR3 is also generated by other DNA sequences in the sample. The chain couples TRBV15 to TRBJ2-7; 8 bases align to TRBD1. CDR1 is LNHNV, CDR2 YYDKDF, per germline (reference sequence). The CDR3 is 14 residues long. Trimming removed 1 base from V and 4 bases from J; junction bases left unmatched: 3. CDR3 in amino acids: CATSRGGTGYEQYF. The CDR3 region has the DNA TGTGCCACCAGCAGAGGGGGGACAGGTTACGAGCAGTACTTC.

As DNA, the CDR3 is TGTGCCAGCAGCCTCCGGGACAGGGGGCTTCACACCCTCACCTACGAGCAGTACTTC. Amino acid sequence: CASSLRDRGLHTLTYEQYF. This rearrangement joins TRBV7-9 to TRBJ2-7, with TRBD1 identical over 12 bases. CDR1 SEHNR and CDR2 FQNEAQ come from the germline V gene (reference sequence). V shed 5 bases, J shed 2 bases, and the junction held 16 bases outside the gene matches. The CDR3 runs 19 residues.

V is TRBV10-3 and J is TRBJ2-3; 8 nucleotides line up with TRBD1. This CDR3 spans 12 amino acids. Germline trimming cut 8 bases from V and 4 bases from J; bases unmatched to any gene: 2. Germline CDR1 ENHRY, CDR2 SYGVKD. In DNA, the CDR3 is TGTGCCATCGGACAGGGCTCAGATACGCAGTATTTT. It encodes CAIGQGSDTQYF.

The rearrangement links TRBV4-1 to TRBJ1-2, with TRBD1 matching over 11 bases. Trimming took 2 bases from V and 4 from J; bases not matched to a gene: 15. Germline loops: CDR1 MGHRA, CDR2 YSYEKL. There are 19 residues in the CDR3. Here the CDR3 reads CASSQPARRDRGTGYGYTF. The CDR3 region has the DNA TGCGCCAGCAGCCAACCGGCTCGACGGGACAGGGGGACGGGCTATGGCTACACCTTC.

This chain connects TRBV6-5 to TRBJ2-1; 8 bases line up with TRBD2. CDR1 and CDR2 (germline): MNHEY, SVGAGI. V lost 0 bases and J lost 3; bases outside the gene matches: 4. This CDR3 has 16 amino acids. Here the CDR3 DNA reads TGTGCCAGCAGTTACTCCGGGACTAGGGTCTACAATGAGCAGTTCTTC. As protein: CASSYSGTRVYNEQFF.

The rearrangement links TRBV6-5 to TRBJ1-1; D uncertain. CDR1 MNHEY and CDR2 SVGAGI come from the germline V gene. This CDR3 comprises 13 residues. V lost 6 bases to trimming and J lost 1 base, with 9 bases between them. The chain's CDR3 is CASRRDPNTEAFF. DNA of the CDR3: TGTGCCAGCAGGAGAGATCCGAACACTGAAGCTTTCTTT.

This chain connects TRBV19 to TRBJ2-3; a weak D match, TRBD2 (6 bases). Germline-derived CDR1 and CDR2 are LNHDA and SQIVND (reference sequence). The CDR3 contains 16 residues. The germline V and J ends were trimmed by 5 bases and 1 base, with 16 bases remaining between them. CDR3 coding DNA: TGTGCCAGTAGTCCGGGGGAGGTGCTCCGCACAGATACGCAGTATTTT. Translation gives CASSPGEVLRTDTQYF.

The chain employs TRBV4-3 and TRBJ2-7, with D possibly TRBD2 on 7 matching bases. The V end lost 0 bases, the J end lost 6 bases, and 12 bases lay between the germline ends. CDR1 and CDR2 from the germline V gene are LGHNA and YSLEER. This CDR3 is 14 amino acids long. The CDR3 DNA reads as TGCGCCAGCAGCCAAGAAGGGGGGGGTCGCGAGCAGTACTTC. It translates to CASSQEGGGREQYF.

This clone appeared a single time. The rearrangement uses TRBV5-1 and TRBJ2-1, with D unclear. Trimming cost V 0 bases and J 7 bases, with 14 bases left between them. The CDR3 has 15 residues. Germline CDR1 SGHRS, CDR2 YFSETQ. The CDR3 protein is CASSLVSADLNEQFF. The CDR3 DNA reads TGCGCCAGCAGCTTGGTCTCAGCTGATTTGAATGAGCAGTTCTTC.

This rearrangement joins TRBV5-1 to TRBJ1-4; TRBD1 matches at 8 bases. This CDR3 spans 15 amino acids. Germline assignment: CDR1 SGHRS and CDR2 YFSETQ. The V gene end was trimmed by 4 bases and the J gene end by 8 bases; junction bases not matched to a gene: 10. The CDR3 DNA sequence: TGCGCCAGCAGCAGAGAACAGGGGGATGGGGAAAAACTGTTTTTT. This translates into CASSREQGDGEKLFF. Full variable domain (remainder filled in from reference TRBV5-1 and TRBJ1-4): KAGVTQTPRYLIKTRGQQVTLSCSPISGHRSVSWYQQTPGQGLQFLFEYFSETQRNKGNFPGRFSGRQFSNSRSEMNVSTLELGDSALYLCASSREQGDGEKLFFGSGTQLSVL.